The 6 T cell receptor beta chains in this list originate from one sample, sequenced in a study of T cell repertoires in cytomegalovirus infection. For these receptors, no antigen is known. TCRdb passed the reads through MiXCR, listing each CDR3 protein once. The repertoire holds 800,000 to 950,000 distinct CDR3 sequences, with about 31% as singletons. The sample was cultured CD8+ T cells from PBMCs, taken from culture after CMV antigen stimulation. The receptor set was obtained from a human donor in good health (CMV status not recorded). Some clones in this sample may be carry-over from other donors' samples.

This clonotype was seen a handful of times. The chain has TRBV4-1 and TRBJ1-2, with 9 bases lining up with TRBD1. The CDR3 covers 15 residues. Germline-derived CDR1 and CDR2 are MGHRA and YSYEKL. The trim removed 4 bases at V and 5 bases at J, leaving 8 bases unmatched. The CDR3 DNA follows: TGCGCCAGCAGCCGGCACAGGGGGCAGTTTTATGGCTACACCTTC. As protein: CASSRHRGQFYGYTF.

At least ten counts were recorded for this clonotype. V and J are TRBV12-3 or TRBV12-4 and TRBJ2-1, with a tentative D call TRBD1 (6 bases). The CDR3 length is 14 residues. Trimming left V 3 bases short and J 7 bases short, with 13 bases between. This CDR3 is CASSLGASGNEQFF. CDR3 sequence (DNA): TGTGCCAGCAGTTTGGGGGCCTCGGGGAATGAGCAGTTCTTC.

The chain carries TRBV6-1 and TRBJ2-7; the D gene is possibly TRBD2 (5 bases). Trimming removed 6 bases at V and 5 bases at J, with 14 bases between. The CDR3 runs to 13 residues. Germline V CDR1 and CDR2: MNHNS, SASEGT. Here the CDR3 DNA reads TGTGCCAGCAGCTCTTACGCCGGGAACGAGCAGTACTTC. Its protein product is CASSSYAGNEQYF.

The chain has TRBV28 and TRBJ2-1; D tentatively fits TRBD1 or TRBD2 (5 bases each). Germline lookup yields CDR1 MDHEN and CDR2 SYDVKM. This CDR3 is built from 13 residues. CDR3 loop: CVTGTGSYNEQFF. The CDR3 DNA reads TGTGTCACCGGGACCGGCTCCTACAATGAGCAGTTCTTC.

The chain combines TRBV20-1 with TRBJ1-1, with TRBD1 matching over 7 bases. The V and J ends lost 3 bases and 3 bases, in that order; junction bases with no gene match: 10. The CDR3 contains 15 residues. Germline V lookup: CDR1 DFQATT, CDR2 SNEGSKA (reference sequence). The CDR3 region has the DNA TGCAGTGCTAGCGAAGAGACAGGGAGGGACACTGAAGCTTTCTTT. Protein product: CSASEETGRDTEAFF.

This clonotype was counted once. This chain connects TRBV5-4 to TRBJ2-1, with 11 nucleotides matching TRBD2. This CDR3 comprises 15 residues. Trimming cost V 5 bases and J 10 bases; bases outside gene matches: 11. Germline-derived CDR1 and CDR2 are SGHNT and YYREEE (reference sequence). DNA of the CDR3: TGTGCCAGCAGGGATATAGCGGGGGGGCGACGGGAGCAGTTCTTC. This gives the protein CASRDIAGGRREQFF.